Listed below are T cell receptor beta chains from one sample, sequenced in a study of beta chain features in type 1 diabetes. The assay was immunoSEQ multiplex PCR, and TCRdb's table has in-frame clones only and misses some. This table holds roughly 160,000 clones, 7.5% to 8.5% found once. Sequencing input: central memory CD4+ T cells from blood. The receptors were sampled from a man between 18 and 29 years old with type 1 diabetes. CDR3s include the opening cysteine and the closing phenylalanine or tryptophan. D genes are given only for firm matches. Size tells how often a clone was seen (once, few, many) or the class of an expanded clone, and some rows leave it out.

cdr3_aa: CSTGLNTEAFF; cdr3_nt: TGCAGTACAGGGCTGAACACTGAAGCTTTCTTT; d_call: NA; j_call: TRBJ1-1; clone_size: many; cdr3_length: 11; v_call: TRBV20-1
cdr3_aa: CAWSEGLGNSPLHF; cdr3_nt: TGTGCCTGGAGTGAAGGACTTGGTAATTCACCCCTCCACTTT; d_call: NA; j_call: TRBJ1-6; clone_size: NA; cdr3_length: 14; v_call: TRBV30
cdr3_aa: CASSVDAGGMETQYF; cdr3_nt: TGTGCCAGCAGCGTAGATGCGGGGGGGATGGAGACCCAGTACTTC; d_call: TRBD2; j_call: TRBJ2-5; clone_size: few; cdr3_length: 15; v_call: TRBV9
cdr3_aa: CASSSTGGTNEKLFF; cdr3_nt: TGTGCCAGCAGCTCCACAGGGGGGACTAATGAAAAACTGTTTTTT; d_call: TRBD1; j_call: TRBJ1-4; clone_size: few; cdr3_length: 15; v_call: TRBV7-9
cdr3_aa: CASILDRRDINYGYTF; cdr3_nt: TGTGCCAGCATCCTAGACAGACGGGACATTAACTATGGCTACACCTTC; d_call: NA; j_call: TRBJ1-2; clone_size: few; cdr3_length: 16; v_call: TRBV2
cdr3_aa: CASSRQGSYGYTF; cdr3_nt: TGTGCCAGCAGTAGACAGGGAAGCTATGGCTACACCTTC; d_call: TRBD1; j_call: TRBJ1-2; clone_size: NA; cdr3_length: 13; v_call: TRBV2
cdr3_aa: CSVETRQTPSYNEQFF; cdr3_nt: TGCAGCGTTGAAACCCGACAGACCCCCTCCTACAATGAGCAGTTCTTC; d_call: NA; j_call: TRBJ2-1; clone_size: NA; cdr3_length: 16; v_call: TRBV29-1
cdr3_aa: CASSEVIQGKLFF; cdr3_nt: TGTGCCAGCAGTGAAGTTATCCAGGGGAAACTGTTTTTT; d_call: NA; j_call: TRBJ1-4; clone_size: NA; cdr3_length: 13; v_call: TRBV2
cdr3_aa: CASSPTSGAGMGYEQYF; cdr3_nt: TGCGCCAGCAGCCCTACCTCGGGAGCGGGAATGGGCTACGAGCAGTACTTC; d_call: TRBD2; j_call: TRBJ2-7; clone_size: NA; cdr3_length: 17; v_call: TRBV5-1
cdr3_aa: CASSRLEDNEQFF; cdr3_nt: TGTGCCAGCAGTCGACTAGAGGACAATGAGCAGTTCTTC; d_call: NA; j_call: TRBJ2-1; clone_size: few; cdr3_length: 13; v_call: TRBV5-6
cdr3_aa: CASSPPGGRSEQFF; cdr3_nt: TGTGCCAGCAGCCCACCCGGGGGGAGAAGTGAGCAGTTCTTC; d_call: TRBD2; j_call: TRBJ2-1; clone_size: NA; cdr3_length: 14; v_call: TRBV9
cdr3_aa: CASSVSGFQPQHF; cdr3_nt: TGTGCCAGCAGTGTATCGGGGTTTCAGCCCCAGCATTTT; d_call: NA; j_call: TRBJ1-5; clone_size: NA; cdr3_length: 13; v_call: TRBV6-1
cdr3_aa: CASSQSTQGRGELFF; cdr3_nt: TGTGCCAGCAGCCAATCGACTCAGGGTAGGGGGGAGCTGTTTTTT; d_call: NA; j_call: TRBJ2-2; clone_size: NA; cdr3_length: 15; v_call: TRBV14
cdr3_aa: CASSLQGGNQPQHF; cdr3_nt: TGCGCCAGCAGCTTACAGGGCGGGAATCAGCCCCAGCATTTT; d_call: NA; j_call: TRBJ1-5; clone_size: many; cdr3_length: 14; v_call: TRBV5-1
cdr3_aa: CASSQRREGRWEQFF; cdr3_nt: TGCGCCAGCAGTCAAAGGCGGGAGGGCCGGTGGGAGCAGTTCTTC; d_call: TRBD2; j_call: TRBJ2-1; clone_size: many; cdr3_length: 15; v_call: TRBV23-1
cdr3_aa: CASSLRGTEAFF; cdr3_nt: TGTGCCAGCAGCCTTCGGGGCACTGAAGCTTTCTTT; d_call: NA; j_call: TRBJ1-1; clone_size: few; cdr3_length: 12; v_call: TRBV4-2
cdr3_aa: CATSRDIEGVKTQYF; cdr3_nt: TGTGCCACCAGCAGAGATATAGAGGGCGTGAAGACCCAGTACTTC; d_call: NA; j_call: TRBJ2-5; clone_size: NA; cdr3_length: 15; v_call: TRBV15
cdr3_aa: CASSRHPSGGAVGELFF; cdr3_nt: TGTGCCAGCAGCCGTCACCCTAGCGGGGGGGCCGTCGGGGAGCTGTTTTTT; d_call: TRBD2; j_call: TRBJ2-2; clone_size: few; cdr3_length: 17; v_call: TRBV7-8
cdr3_aa: CASSLQGYEQYF; cdr3_nt: TGTGCCAGCAGTTTACAGGGTTACGAGCAGTACTTC; d_call: NA; j_call: TRBJ2-7; clone_size: NA; cdr3_length: 12; v_call: TRBV28
cdr3_aa: CASSLDWNGRQYF; cdr3_nt: TGTGCCAGCAGCTTAGATTGGAATGGGAGGCAGTACTTC; d_call: NA; j_call: TRBJ2-7; clone_size: few; cdr3_length: 13; v_call: TRBV11-2
cdr3_aa: CASSPLGGVYEQYF; cdr3_nt: TGTGCCAGCAGCCCCTTAGGGGGAGTGTACGAGCAGTACTTC; d_call: NA; j_call: TRBJ2-7; clone_size: NA; cdr3_length: 14; v_call: TRBV7-9
cdr3_aa: CSVGLPGDQETQYF; cdr3_nt: TGCAGCGTTGGTTTACCGGGGGACCAAGAGACCCAGTACTTC; d_call: NA; j_call: TRBJ2-5; clone_size: few; cdr3_length: 14; v_call: TRBV29-1
cdr3_aa: CASSLTGPETQYF; cdr3_nt: TGTGCCAGCAGCTTGACAGGGCCAGAGACCCAGTACTTC; d_call: NA; j_call: TRBJ2-5; clone_size: NA; cdr3_length: 13; v_call: TRBV5-6
cdr3_aa: CSVESNRGWVTGELFF; cdr3_nt: TGCAGCGTTGAATCGAACAGGGGGTGGGTCACCGGGGAGCTGTTTTTT; d_call: TRBD1; j_call: TRBJ2-2; clone_size: NA; cdr3_length: 16; v_call: TRBV29-1
cdr3_aa: CASSDPPGSGDYEQYF; cdr3_nt: TGTGCCAGCAGTGATCCACCGGGGTCAGGAGACTACGAGCAGTACTTC; d_call: NA; j_call: TRBJ2-7; clone_size: NA; cdr3_length: 16; v_call: TRBV27
cdr3_aa: CASSLAGGSVSEQYF; cdr3_nt: TGTGCCAGCAGCTTGGCGGGGGGGTCTGTTAGCGAGCAGTACTTC; d_call: TRBD2; j_call: TRBJ2-7; clone_size: few; cdr3_length: 15; v_call: TRBV5-4
cdr3_aa: CSVELNRADTQYF; cdr3_nt: TGCAGCGTTGAGTTAAACAGGGCAGATACGCAGTATTTT; d_call: NA; j_call: TRBJ2-3; clone_size: few; cdr3_length: 13; v_call: TRBV29-1
cdr3_aa: CASSPPRDRASATQYF; cdr3_nt: TGTGCCAGCTCACCACCCCGGGACAGGGCGTCCGCTACGCAGTATTTT; d_call: TRBD1; j_call: TRBJ2-3; clone_size: few; cdr3_length: 16; v_call: TRBV18
cdr3_aa: CASSASGLAHEQFF; cdr3_nt: TGTGCCAGCAGCGCCTCGGGACTAGCCCATGAGCAGTTCTTC; d_call: TRBD2; j_call: TRBJ2-1; clone_size: NA; cdr3_length: 14; v_call: TRBV4-2
cdr3_aa: CASRGGWETQYF; cdr3_nt: TGTGCCAGCAGGGGGGGGTGGGAGACCCAGTACTTC; d_call: TRBD2; j_call: TRBJ2-5; clone_size: NA; cdr3_length: 12; v_call: TRBV28
cdr3_aa: CASSLEAGYMNTEAFF; cdr3_nt: TGTGCCAGCAGCTTAGAGGCAGGCTATATGAACACTGAAGCTTTCTTT; d_call: NA; j_call: TRBJ1-1; clone_size: NA; cdr3_length: 16; v_call: TRBV7-2
cdr3_aa: CASSPQGPLNSPLHF; cdr3_nt: TGTGCCAGCAGCCCACAGGGTCCCCTAAATTCACCCCTCCACTTT; d_call: NA; j_call: TRBJ1-6; clone_size: few; cdr3_length: 15; v_call: TRBV7-7
cdr3_aa: CASSLDRGQPQHF; cdr3_nt: TGTGCCAGCAGCTTGGACAGGGGCCAGCCCCAGCATTTT; d_call: TRBD1; j_call: TRBJ1-5; clone_size: NA; cdr3_length: 13; v_call: TRBV7-2
cdr3_aa: CASSLATGFWNEKLFF; cdr3_nt: TGCGCCAGCAGCTTAGCAACAGGGTTTTGGAATGAAAAACTGTTTTTT; d_call: NA; j_call: TRBJ1-4; clone_size: NA; cdr3_length: 16; v_call: TRBV10-2
cdr3_aa: CATSRDFGEQYF; cdr3_nt: TGTGCCACCAGCAGAGATTTCGGCGAGCAGTACTTC; d_call: NA; j_call: TRBJ2-7; clone_size: NA; cdr3_length: 12; v_call: TRBV15
cdr3_aa: CASSPRLAGGADTQYF; cdr3_nt: TGTGCCAGCAGCCCCCGACTAGCGGGGGGGGCAGATACGCAGTATTTT; d_call: TRBD2; j_call: TRBJ2-3; clone_size: NA; cdr3_length: 16; v_call: TRBV7-2
cdr3_aa: CASSQEYSSGYTF; cdr3_nt: TGCGCCAGCAGCCAAGAGTATAGTAGTGGCTACACCTTC; d_call: NA; j_call: TRBJ1-2; clone_size: few; cdr3_length: 13; v_call: TRBV4-1
cdr3_aa: CASSFQSGGQPQHF; cdr3_nt: TGCGCCAGCAGCTTCCAGTCAGGGGGTCAGCCCCAGCATTTT; d_call: TRBD1; j_call: TRBJ1-5; clone_size: few; cdr3_length: 14; v_call: TRBV5-1
cdr3_aa: CASSVEGRGSGANVLTF; cdr3_nt: TGTGCCAGCAGCGTAGAAGGGCGGGGATCTGGGGCCAACGTCCTGACTTTC; d_call: NA; j_call: TRBJ2-6; clone_size: few; cdr3_length: 17; v_call: TRBV9
cdr3_aa: CASSTTGTNYGYTF; cdr3_nt: TGTGCCAGCAGTACTACAGGGACCAACTATGGCTACACCTTC; d_call: NA; j_call: TRBJ1-2; clone_size: NA; cdr3_length: 14; v_call: TRBV6-5
cdr3_aa: CASSWSWTENYEQYF; cdr3_nt: TGTGCCAGCAGCTGGAGCTGGACAGAGAACTACGAGCAGTACTTC; d_call: NA; j_call: TRBJ2-7; clone_size: few; cdr3_length: 15; v_call: TRBV11-2
cdr3_aa: CASSQIAGLSTDTQYF; cdr3_nt: TGTGCCAGCAGCCAAATAGCGGGACTTAGCACAGATACGCAGTATTTT; d_call: TRBD2; j_call: TRBJ2-3; clone_size: many; cdr3_length: 16; v_call: TRBV7-2
cdr3_aa: CSVGQSLNTEAFF; cdr3_nt: TGCAGCGTAGGACAGTCTTTGAACACTGAAGCTTTCTTT; d_call: NA; j_call: TRBJ1-1; clone_size: few; cdr3_length: 13; v_call: TRBV29-1
cdr3_aa: CASSESLEQYF; cdr3_nt: TGTGCCAGCAGTGAGTCACTAGAGCAGTACTTC; d_call: NA; j_call: TRBJ2-7; clone_size: many; cdr3_length: 11; v_call: TRBV2